These T cell receptor beta chains were read from a single sample in a study of blood T cell repertoires in COVID-19. Profiling relied on immunoSEQ multiplex PCR, and the TCRdb table lists in-frame clones only, not all of them. The sample has 300,000 to 400,000 clones, 75% to 90% seen once. Sequenced sample: PBMCs or T cells enriched from blood (not recorded which). Receptors originate from a man aged 18 to 30 who had recovered from COVID-19. CDR3s leave out the opening cysteine and the closing phenylalanine or tryptophan. D genes are given only for firm matches. Only some rows state a clone size, as once, few, many or a class for expanded clones.

clone_size d_call cdr3_length v_call cdr3_aa
- - 10 TRBV5-3 ARSLSSGELF
- TRBD1 13 TRBV7-9 ASTYWTGTTGELF
- TRBD1 12 TRBV10-3 AIRTGDSNYGYT
- - 13 TRBV7-8 ASSKWEGLHSPLH
- TRBD1 14 TRBV7-9 ASSQRTGGASYEQY
- - 12 TRBV5-4 ASSLQTSQETQY
- TRBD1 17 TRBV11-3 ASSMTGAGSIGGIGELF
- - 9 TRBV18 ASSLQETQY
- - 11 TRBV12-3/TRBV12-4 ASSFGENYGYT
- - 9 TRBV30 AWSQGFKQY
- TRBD1 12 TRBV11-2 ASSLMQGANGYT
- TRBD1 14 TRBV2 ASSITGGNLAGELF
- TRBD1 11 TRBV30 AWGNRGSRGQY
- - 11 TRBV28 ASSLGQNYGYT
- - 9 TRBV7-2 ASSLKTEQY
- TRBD2 14 TRBV5-1 ASSLVLAGGGDTQY
few - 11 TRBV18 ASSPEGSRAYT